The next 19 T cell receptor beta chains were all read from a single sample in a study of blood T cell repertoires in COVID-19. Clones were sequenced by immunoSEQ multiplex PCR, and TCRdb holds only the in-frame ones, with some missing. The sample records 200,000 to 250,000 clones, approximately 84% being singletons. The sample comprised peripheral blood. These receptors all stem from a woman aged 80 or over with COVID-19, enrolled during active disease.

The chain carries TRBV7-9 and TRBJ1-1; D unresolved. V gave up 2 bases and J gave up 10 bases, with 8 bases separating them. The V gene's germline CDR1 is SEHNR and CDR2 FQNEAQ (reference sequence). The CDR3 is 11 residues long. The DNA for the CDR3 is TGTGCCAGCAGCTTACAGGTGCGAGCTTTCTTT. Encoded protein: CASSLQVRAFF.

The chain links TRBV7-2 to TRBJ2-7, with 8 bases that match TRBD2. The CDR3 is 14 residues long. Germline CDR1 reads SGHTA; CDR2 reads FQGNSA. V dropped 5 bases and J dropped 3; count of bases not matched to a gene: 6. CDR3 nucleotides: TGTGCCAGCAGCCGGACTAGCAGAGGCTACGAGCAGTACTTC. Translating it yields CASSRTSRGYEQYF. Complete variable domain (other parts from reference TRBV7-2 and TRBJ2-7): GAGVSQSPSNKVTEKGKDVELRCDPISGHTALYWYRQSLGQGLEFLIYFQGNSAPDKSGLPSDRFSAERTGGSVSTLTIQRTQQEDSAVYLCASSRTSRGYEQYFGPGTRLTVT.

The chain is built from TRBV18 and TRBJ2-5, with 9 nucleotides matching TRBD1. Germline assignment: CDR1 KGHSH and CDR2 LQKENI. Unmatched junction bases numbered 13, after V lost 6 bases and J lost 5 bases. The CDR3 extends over 16 amino acids. The CDR3 DNA reads as TGTGCCAGCTCGCCGACAGGGGGACAAGTCCTGGAGACCCAGTACTTC. Translating it yields CASSPTGGQVLETQYF.

The chain carries TRBV5-1 and TRBJ1-1, with 7 bases that match TRBD1. Germline CDR1 and CDR2: SGHRS and YFSETQ. This CDR3 contains 13 residues. The CDR3 spells CVSSGGRGPEAFF. CDR3 coding DNA: TGCGTCTCGTCTGGGGGTAGGGGGCCTGAAGCTTTCTTT.

V is TRBV7-9 and J is TRBJ1-2; TRBD1 matches at 7 bases. Trimming cost V 5 bases and J 4 bases; bases outside gene matches: 4. This CDR3 comprises 13 residues. Germline V lookup: CDR1 SEHNR, CDR2 FQNEAQ (reference sequence). The CDR3 DNA reads TGTGCCAGCAGCCACAGGGGATCCTATGGCTACACCTTC. Protein sequence: CASSHRGSYGYTF.

The chain has TRBV7-9 and TRBJ1-1; tentative D call: TRBD1 (5 bases). The CDR3 has 15 amino acids. CDR1 and CDR2 from the germline V gene are SEHNR and FQNEAQ (reference sequence). Trimming left V 5 bases short and J 11 bases short, with 24 bases between. CDR3 protein: CASSPSVGGDPAAFF. The CDR3 coding sequence is TGTGCCAGCAGCCCCTCAGTCGGGGGAGACCCTGCGGCTTTCTTT. Combining the CDR3 with reference TRBV7-9 and TRBJ1-1 gives the whole variable domain DTGVSQNPRHKITKRGQNVTFRCDPISEHNRLYWYRQTLGQGPEFLTYFQNEAQLEKSRLLSDRFSAERPKGSFSTLEIQRTEQGDSAMYLCASSPSVGGDPAAFFGQGTRLTVV.

The chain has TRBV11-2 and TRBJ1-1, with 7 bases matching TRBD1. Trimming cost V 4 bases and J 8 bases; bases outside gene matches: 10. Germline V gives CDR1 SGHAT, CDR2 FQNNGV. This CDR3 is 14 amino acids long. In DNA, the CDR3 is TGTGCCAGCAGCTCCAATAAACTGACAGGGGAAGCTTTCTTT. Its translation is CASSSNKLTGEAFF.

The genes are TRBV2 and TRBJ2-1; 7 bases match TRBD2. There are 13 residues in the CDR3. Germline trimming cut 7 bases from V and 4 bases from J; bases unmatched to any gene: 4. CDR1 is SNHLY, CDR2 FYNNEI, per germline. This chain's CDR3 is CASNLAEYNEQFF. The CDR3, as DNA: TGTGCCAGCAATCTAGCGGAGTACAATGAGCAGTTCTTC.

CDR3 coding DNA: TGTGCCAGCAGCCGACTCCAGGGGACCGGGGAGCTGTTTTTT. Amino acids: CASSRLQGTGELFF. This sequence joins TRBV3-1 (or the pseudogene TRBV3-2) and TRBJ2-2; perhaps TRBD1 as D (6 bases). This CDR3 spans 14 amino acids. Germline values: CDR1 LGHDT, CDR2 YNNKEL (reference sequence). V was trimmed by 4 bases and J by 5 bases, leaving 11 bases between them.

The genes are TRBV10-3 and TRBJ1-1, with a tentative D call TRBD1 (6 bases). The CDR3 length is 14 residues. V was shortened by 5 bases and J by 3 bases, with 13 bases between the two germline ends. Per germline, CDR1 ENHRY and CDR2 SYGVKD. In nucleotides, the CDR3 is TGTGCCATCAGTCAACAGGGAACGGACACTGAAGCTTTCTTT. Amino acid sequence: CAISQQGTDTEAFF.

V and J are TRBV2 and TRBJ1-1, with D unresolved. Trimming took off 8 bases at V and 1 base at J, with 8 bases between the two ends. The CDR3 sequence is 12 residues long. CDR1 is SNHLY, CDR2 FYNNEI, per germline. The CDR3, as DNA: TGTGCCAGCGATCAGGAGAACACTGAAGCTTTCTTT. It yields the protein CASDQENTEAFF.

This rearrangement joins TRBV9 to TRBJ2-1, with TRBD1 as a possible D gene (7 bases). V shed 0 bases and J shed 13 bases, with 14 bases lying between them. This CDR3 contains 13 residues. Germline values: CDR1 SGDLS, CDR2 YYNGEE. For the CDR3, the DNA is TGTGCCAGCAGCGTAGCAGGGGGGACCAATCAGTTCTTC. This encodes CASSVAGGTNQFF.

The genes are TRBV9 and TRBJ1-6, with 7 nucleotides matching TRBD1. The germline CDR1 and CDR2 sequences are SGDLS and YYNGEE. CDR3 length: 15 amino acids. V lost 3 bases to trimming and J lost 6 bases; unmatched junction nucleotides: 6. CDR3 protein: CASSASGTANSPLHF. As DNA, the CDR3 is TGTGCCAGCAGCGCCTCCGGGACAGCTAATTCACCCCTCCACTTT.

This clone was detected a few times. The chain has TRBV7-9 and TRBJ2-7; D is unclear. V was trimmed by 2 bases and J by 10 bases, leaving 12 bases between them. Germline V CDR1 and CDR2: SEHNR, FQNEAQ (reference sequence). There are 12 residues in the CDR3. CDR3 protein: CASSLIPQHQYF. Here the CDR3 DNA reads TGTGCCAGCAGCTTAATCCCACAGCATCAGTACTTC.

This chain connects TRBV5-5 to TRBJ1-2, with D perhaps TRBD1 (5 bases). CDR1 and CDR2 from the germline V gene are SGHKS and YYEKEE (reference sequence). Between the trimmed V and J ends, which lost 3 bases and 3 bases, there was a span of 12 bases. This CDR3 has 14 residues. The CDR3 sequence is CASSYSGGDYGYTF. CDR3 nucleotides: TGTGCCAGCAGCTATTCCGGAGGGGACTATGGCTACACCTTC.

This clone was detected a few times. This chain connects TRBV19 to TRBJ1-5; no clear D gene. V was cut by 6 bases and J by 0 bases, with 18 bases left in between. Germline CDR1 and CDR2: LNHDA and SQIVND (reference sequence). There are 17 residues in the CDR3. Here the CDR3 DNA reads TGTGCCAGTAGGAGGGAAGCCCACGCCTCTAGCAATCAGCCCCAGCATTTT. It yields the protein CASRREAHASSNQPQHF.

The chain employs TRBV5-1 and TRBJ2-2, with a possible D match to TRBD2 (5 bases). Trimming pared 0 bases from V and 4 bases from J, leaving 13 bases between. CDR3 size: 16 residues. CDR1 and CDR2 (germline): SGHRS, YFSETQ. The CDR3 sequence is CASSLGSGKVTGELFF. The CDR3 DNA reads as TGCGCCAGCAGCTTGGGGTCCGGGAAGGTCACCGGGGAGCTGTTTTTT.

This chain uses TRBV21-1 with TRBJ1-2; the tabulated D call, TRBD1, remains unverified against the DNA. TRBV21-1 is flagged as a pseudogene. This CDR3 is built from 17 residues. In DNA form, the CDR3 reads TGTGCCAGCAGCAAACGGGCTACGCTGACAGGGGACGGAGGCTACACCTTC. Its protein is CASSKRATLTGDGGYTF.

This chain uses TRBV4-1 with TRBJ1-5, with TRBD1 matching 7 bases. In germline, CDR1 is MGHRA, CDR2 YSYEKL. This CDR3 comprises 16 residues. V trimming: 3 bases; J trimming: 3 bases; junction bases outside the gene matches: 8. The CDR3 bases are TGCGCCAGCAGCCAGGGGCCGGGACAGCTCAATCAGCCCCAGCATTTT. It is translated as CASSQGPGQLNQPQHF.